Listed below are T cell receptor beta chains from one sample, sequenced in a study of beta chain features in type 1 diabetes. TCRdb keeps only in-frame clones here, not all; method: immunoSEQ multiplex PCR. The sample carries around 280,000 clones, 15% recorded once. Sequencing used naive CD4+ T cells from blood. Receptors originate from a man aged 18 to 30 with type 1 diabetes. Each CDR3 is given without its conserved first and last residue.

v_gene,j_gene,CDR3aa
TRBV4-2,TRBJ2-2,ASSQGVLALSWELF
TRBV9,TRBJ2-5,ASSATSGGYETQY
TRBV2,TRBJ1-3,ASGYRRRAGNTIY
TRBV7-2,TRBJ2-1,ASSFMRVRSYNEQF
TRBV12-5,TRBJ1-6,ASGTGQPNSPLH
TRBV11-2,TRBJ2-1,ASRLTGPNEQF
TRBV4-3,TRBJ2-1,ASSQDERREQF
TRBV30,TRBJ1-2,AWSLQTGAGGYT
TRBV18,TRBJ2-1,ASSLAGADLEQF
TRBV6-6,TRBJ1-1,ASSKQGGTEAF
TRBV30,TRBJ1-2,AWRGQGWRLDGYT
TRBV5-1,TRBJ1-1,ASRLSVNPNTEAF
TRBV2,TRBJ2-1,ASSRLMGDEQF